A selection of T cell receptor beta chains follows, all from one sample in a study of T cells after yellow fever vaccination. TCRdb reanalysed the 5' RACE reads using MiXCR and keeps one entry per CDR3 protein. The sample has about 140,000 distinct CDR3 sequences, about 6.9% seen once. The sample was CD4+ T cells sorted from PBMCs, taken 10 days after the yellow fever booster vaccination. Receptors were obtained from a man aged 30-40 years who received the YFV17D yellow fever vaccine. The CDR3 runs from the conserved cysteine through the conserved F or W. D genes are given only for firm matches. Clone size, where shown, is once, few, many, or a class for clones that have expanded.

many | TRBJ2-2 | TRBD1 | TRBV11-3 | CASSRSGTGLGELFF | TGTGCCAGCAGCCGTTCCGGGACAGGGTTAGGGGAGCTGTTTTTT
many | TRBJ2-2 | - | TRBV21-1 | CARRFQVYYTGELFF | TGTGCCAGACGGTTCCAGGTTTACTACACCGGGGAGCTGTTTTTT
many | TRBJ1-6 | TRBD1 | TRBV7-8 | CASSTNRGSSYNSPLHF | TGTGCCAGCAGCACAAACAGGGGGAGCTCCTATAATTCACCCCTCCACTTT
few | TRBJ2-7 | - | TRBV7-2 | CASSFPYRAEQYF | TGTGCCAGCAGCTTCCCCTACCGGGCCGAGCAGTACTTC
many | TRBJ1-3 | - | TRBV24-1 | CATSDLLGNTIYF | TGTGCCACCAGTGATTTGCTGGGGAACACCATATATTTT
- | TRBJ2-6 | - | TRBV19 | CASSIGGISASGANVLTF | TGTGCCAGTAGTATTGGAGGGATTTCCGCGTCTGGGGCCAACGTCCTGACTTTC
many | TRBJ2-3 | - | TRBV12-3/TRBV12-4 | CASSVRAPQDTQYF | TGTGCCAGCAGCGTCCGGGCACCTCAAGATACGCAGTATTTT
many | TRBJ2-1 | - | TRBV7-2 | CASSLEGRGWTEQFF | TGTGCCAGCAGCTTAGAGGGGCGAGGGTGGACTGAGCAGTTCTTC
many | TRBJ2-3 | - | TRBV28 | CASNQASGNTQYF | TGTGCCAGCAACCAAGCGAGCGGAAATACGCAGTATTTT
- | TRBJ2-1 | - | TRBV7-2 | CASSLGPRAYNEQFF | TGTGCCAGCAGCTTAGGGCCTAGGGCCTACAATGAGCAGTTCTTC
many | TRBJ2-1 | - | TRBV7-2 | CASSLRREPNEQFF | TGTGCCAGCAGCTTACGACGGGAGCCCAATGAGCAGTTCTTC
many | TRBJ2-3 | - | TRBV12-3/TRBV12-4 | CASSYSLDTQYF | TGTGCCAGCAGTTATTCATTAGATACGCAGTATTTT
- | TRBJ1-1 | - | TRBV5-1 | CASSLGGIGAGLNTEAFF | TGCGCCAGCAGCTTAGGGGGTATAGGGGCTGGCTTGAACACTGAAGCTTTCTTT
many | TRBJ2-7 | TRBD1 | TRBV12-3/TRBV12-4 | CASSLAEDRGPYEQYF | TGTGCCAGCAGTTTAGCGGAGGACAGGGGTCCCTACGAGCAGTACTTC
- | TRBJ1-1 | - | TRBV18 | CASSLNGGPTEAFF | TGTGCCAGCTCACTAAACGGGGGGCCCACTGAAGCTTTCTTT
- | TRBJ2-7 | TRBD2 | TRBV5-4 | CASSLAPLALSYEQYF | TGTGCCAGCAGCTTGGCCCCACTAGCGCTTTCCTACGAGCAGTACTTC
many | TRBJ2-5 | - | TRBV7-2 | CASSLDAGLKTQYF | TGTGCCAGCAGCTTAGACGCAGGGTTGAAGACCCAGTACTTC